A selection of T cell receptor beta chains follows, all from one sample in a study of chronic HIV infection and antiretroviral therapy. TCRdb reprocessed the 5' RACE reads via MiXCR and lists one record per CDR3 protein. Among more than 25,000 distinct CDR3 sequences listed, over 7% were seen once. The sequencing input was peripheral blood. All receptors come from an adult who had HIV and had not received antiretroviral therapy, or was an uninfected healthy control (not recorded which). Each CDR3 is given with its conserved first and last residue. A D gene is named only where the DNA matches it firmly. Where a row states a size, it is once, few, many or the class of an expanded clone; other rows omit it.

>NA|TRBV5-5|TRBJ1-1|NA
CASSFGGISEAFF
TGTGCCAGCAGCTTTGGGGGGATCTCTGAAGCTTTCTTT
>NA|TRBV2|TRBJ1-1|NA
CASSDGAMNTEAFF
TGTGCCAGCAGTGATGGAGCTATGAACACTGAAGCTTTCTTT
>few|TRBV6-2/TRBV6-3|TRBJ1-5|TRBD1
CASTRTGSYNQPQHF
TGTGCCAGCACCAGGACAGGGTCGTACAATCAGCCCCAGCATTTT
>many|TRBV3-1|TRBJ2-4|TRBD1
CASSQVRDSKNIQYF
TGTGCCAGCAGCCAAGTCCGGGACAGCAAAAACATTCAGTACTTC
>few|TRBV29-1|TRBJ1-1|NA
CSVAKGGLDTEAFF
TGCAGCGTCGCGAAGGGGGGCCTGGACACTGAAGCTTTCTTT
>few|TRBV7-2|TRBJ2-4|TRBD2
CASSLGEGLPLNIQYF
TGTGCCAGCAGCTTGGGGGAGGGCCTACCTCTGAACATTCAGTACTTC
>few|TRBV15|TRBJ2-3|NA
CATSRDRVRPDTQYF
TGTGCCACCAGCAGAGATCGGGTCCGTCCAGATACGCAGTATTTT
>NA|TRBV7-9|TRBJ1-1|NA
CASSDQMNTEAFF
TGTGCCAGCAGCGATCAGATGAACACTGAAGCTTTCTTT
>NA|TRBV29-1|TRBJ2-7|NA
CSVVRAGGGTREQYF
TGCAGCGTTGTTAGGGCAGGGGGAGGAACGCGCGAGCAGTACTTC
>many|TRBV20-1|TRBJ1-1|TRBD1
CSARGQGSTEAFF
TGCAGTGCTAGAGGACAGGGGAGCACTGAAGCTTTCTTT
>few|TRBV3-1|TRBJ2-5|TRBD1
CASSHRDRGSETQYF
TGTGCCAGCAGCCACCGGGACAGGGGATCAGAGACCCAGTACTTC
>few|TRBV28|TRBJ2-6|NA
CASSLGGGANVLTF
TGTGCCAGCAGTTTAGGGGGTGGGGCCAACGTCCTGACTTTC
>NA|TRBV7-9|TRBJ1-5|TRBD1
CASSSGQVRQPQHF
TGTGCCAGCAGCTCGGGACAGGTTCGACAGCCCCAGCATTTT
>many|TRBV12-3/TRBV12-4|TRBJ1-6|NA
CASSRGSPLHF
TGTGCCAGCAGTCGCGGTTCACCCCTCCACTTT
>many|TRBV29-1|TRBJ1-1|NA
CSGGFRENAEAFF
TGCAGCGGGGGCTTCCGGGAGAACGCTGAAGCTTTCTTT
>few|TRBV29-1|TRBJ2-2|NA
CSVDRANTGELFF
TGCAGCGTTGACAGGGCGAACACCGGGGAGCTGTTTTTT
>many|TRBV7-2|TRBJ2-7|NA
CASTPGSEQYF
TGTGCCAGCACCCCAGGTTCCGAGCAGTACTTC
>few|TRBV16|TRBJ2-7|NA
CASTPGYHEQYF
TGTGCCAGCACCCCGGGGTACCACGAGCAGTACTTC
>many|TRBV29-1|TRBJ2-1|NA
CSVEAEENSYNEQFF
TGCAGCGTTGAAGCGGAGGAAAACTCCTACAATGAGCAGTTCTTC
>NA|TRBV3-1|TRBJ2-5|NA
CASSHGTRHQETQYF
TGTGCCAGCAGCCACGGAACTAGGCACCAAGAGACCCAGTACTTC
>many|TRBV2|TRBJ1-6|NA
CASSEQGSYNSPLHF
TGTGCCAGCAGTGAGCAGGGCTCCTATAATTCACCCCTCCACTTT
>few|TRBV13|TRBJ2-1|NA
CASSLGFPTSSYNEQFF
TGTGCCAGCAGCTTAGGGTTTCCCACGAGCTCCTACAATGAGCAGTTCTTC
>few|TRBV6-5|TRBJ2-1|NA
CASSSDGDNEQFF
TGTGCCAGCAGTTCCGACGGAGACAATGAGCAGTTCTTC
>many|TRBV29-1|TRBJ1-1|NA
CSVEPLTARSTEAFF
TGCAGCGTTGAACCCTTGACAGCGAGGAGCACTGAAGCTTTCTTT
>many|TRBV6-2/TRBV6-3|TRBJ1-3|NA
CASNAGSTSGNTIYF
TGTGCCAGCAACGCCGGGTCGACCTCTGGAAACACCATATATTTT
>many|TRBV2|TRBJ2-1|NA
CASRNPEGGGRNEQFF
TGTGCCAGCAGGAACCCAGAGGGGGGGGGCCGTAATGAGCAGTTCTTC
>many|TRBV3-1|TRBJ2-1|TRBD1
CASSQSQQRGHEQFF
TGTGCCAGCAGCCAGAGCCAGCAGAGGGGGCATGAGCAGTTCTTC
>many|TRBV29-1|TRBJ2-7|NA
CSVEEGTSYEQYF
TGCAGCGTTGAAGAGGGGACATCCTACGAGCAGTACTTC
>few|TRBV11-1|TRBJ2-1|NA
CASSGRGRITKYNEQFF
TGTGCCAGCAGCGGCCGGGGCCGCATTACAAAGTACAATGAGCAGTTCTTC
>many|TRBV12-3/TRBV12-4|TRBJ2-3|NA
CASSGLGWPFSTDTQYF
TGTGCCAGCAGCGGGCTAGGCTGGCCGTTTAGCACAGATACGCAGTATTTT
>many|TRBV29-1|TRBJ2-1|TRBD2
CSVRLAGGGEQFF
TGCAGCGTCCGACTAGCGGGAGGGGGTGAGCAGTTCTTC
>many|TRBV4-2|TRBJ1-1|NA
CASSQGRAEAFF
TGTGCCAGCAGCCAAGGGAGGGCTGAAGCTTTCTTT
>many|TRBV29-1|TRBJ2-5|TRBD1
CSVADRTGQETQYF
TGCAGCGTTGCGGACCGGACAGGCCAAGAGACCCAGTACTTC
>many|TRBV20-1|TRBJ2-5|NA
CSARDLGSGPLMRETQYF
TGCAGTGCTAGAGATCTCGGATCGGGACCCCTGATGCGAGAGACCCAGTACTTC
>many|TRBV29-1|TRBJ2-7|TRBD2
CSALPSGQAYEQYF
TGCAGCGCCCTACCTAGCGGGCAAGCCTACGAGCAGTACTTC
>few|TRBV27|TRBJ1-2|NA
CASSSQQGYYGYTF
TGTGCCAGCAGTTCCCAACAGGGCTACTATGGCTACACCTTC
>NA|TRBV7-2|TRBJ1-4|NA
CASSWQINEKLFF
TGTGCCAGCAGCTGGCAGATTAATGAAAAACTGTTTTTT